Given below is one T cell receptor beta chain in context. Its antigen remains unidentified. Quantitative 5'-RACE with molecular barcodes generated TCR beta libraries. Via MiXCR, TCRdb re-called the 5' RACE reads, giving one row per CDR3 protein. The table shows about 390,000 distinct CDR3 sequences, with under 25% occurring only once. This record belongs to a study of CD8 T cells in ankylosing spondylitis. The study's findings and limits: Typical of ankylosing spondylitis blood, it appeared, was a TCR beta motif of under 10 highly homologous variants. With a CD8+ phenotype, disease-linked clones were relatively rare in peripheral blood. Both synovial fluid and blood in reactive arthritis had previously been reported to carry some motif variants. It was reported that disease-linked clones were significantly enriched in matched ankylosing spondylitis synovial fluid.

The CDR3 spans 13 residues. V gave up 6 bases and J gave up 11 bases; unmatched junction bases: 12. The germline gives CDR1 KGHSH, CDR2 LQKENI. The chain uses TRBV18 and TRBJ1-1, with 7 bases lining up with TRBD1. Sequenced: blood, either unsorted or a sorted T cell fraction (not recorded which). The sequence came from a male donor with ankylosing spondylitis. The DNA for the CDR3 is TGTGCCAGCTCGCAAACAGACAGGGAAAAGGCTTTCTTT. It yields the protein CASSQTDREKAFF.